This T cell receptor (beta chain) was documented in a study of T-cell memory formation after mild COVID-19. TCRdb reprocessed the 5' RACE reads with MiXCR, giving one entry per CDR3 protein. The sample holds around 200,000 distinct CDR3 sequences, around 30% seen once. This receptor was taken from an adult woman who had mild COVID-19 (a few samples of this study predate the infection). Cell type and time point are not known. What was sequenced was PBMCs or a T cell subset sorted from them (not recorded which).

This chain's CDR3 is CASSLGTSGVQETQYF. The CDR3 bases are TGTGCCAGCAGCTTAGGGACTAGCGGAGTACAAGAGACCCAGTACTTC. The chain uses TRBV7-6 and TRBJ2-5, with TRBD2 identical over 10 bases. This CDR3 comprises 16 residues. J gave up 2 bases and V 1 base, and 4 bases lay outside the gene matches. The germline V gene has CDR1 SGHVS and CDR2 FNYEAQ.